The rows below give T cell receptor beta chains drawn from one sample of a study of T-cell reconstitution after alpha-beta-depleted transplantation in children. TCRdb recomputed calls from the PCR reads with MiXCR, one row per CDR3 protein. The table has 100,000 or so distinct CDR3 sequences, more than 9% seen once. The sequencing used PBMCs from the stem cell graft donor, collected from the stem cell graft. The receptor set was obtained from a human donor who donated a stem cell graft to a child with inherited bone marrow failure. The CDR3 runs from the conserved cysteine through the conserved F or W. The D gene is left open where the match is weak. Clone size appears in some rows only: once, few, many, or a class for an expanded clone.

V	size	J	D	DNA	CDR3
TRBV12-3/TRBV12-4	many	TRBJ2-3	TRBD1	TGTGCCAGCAGCCTAATAGGACAGGGTTTCAAAACAGATACGCAGTATTTT	CASSLIGQGFKTDTQYF
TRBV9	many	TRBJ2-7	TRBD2	TGTGCCAGCAGCCCCTGGGCTAGCGGGAGCCACGAGCAGTACTTC	CASSPWASGSHEQYF
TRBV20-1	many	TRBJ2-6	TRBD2	TGCAGTGCTAGCGGGAGGAGCTCTGGGGCCAACGTCCTGACTTTC	CSASGRSSGANVLTF
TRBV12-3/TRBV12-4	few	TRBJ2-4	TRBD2	TGTGCCAGCAGATCCAGCGGGAGCACCAAAAACATTCAGTACTTC	CASRSSGSTKNIQYF
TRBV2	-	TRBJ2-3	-	TGTGCCAGCAGTCACGGCTCCAGGGCAGATACGCAGTATTTT	CASSHGSRADTQYF
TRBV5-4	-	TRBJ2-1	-	TGTGCCAGCAGCTTCATGGTCTCCAGTAATGAGCAGTTCTTC	CASSFMVSSNEQFF
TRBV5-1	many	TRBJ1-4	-	TGCGCCAGCAGCCCCGGGACGGCGGGACTGGAGGAACTGTTTTTT	CASSPGTAGLEELFF
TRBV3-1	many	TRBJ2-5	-	TGTGCCAGCAGCCAAGATAGGGGACAACAAGAGACCCAGTACTTC	CASSQDRGQQETQYF
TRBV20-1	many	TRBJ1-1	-	TGCAGTGCTAGAGTGGACGGGAACACTGAAGCTTTCTTT	CSARVDGNTEAFF
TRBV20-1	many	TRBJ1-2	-	TGCAGTGCTGAGGGGACCGACAGAGACAATGGCTACACCTTC	CSAEGTDRDNGYTF
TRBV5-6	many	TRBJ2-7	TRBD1	TGTGCCAGCAGCTCATCCAGACAGGGGTACGAGCAGTACTTC	CASSSSRQGYEQYF
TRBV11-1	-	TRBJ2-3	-	TGTGCCAGCAGATTGGGCCAGTCAACAGATACGCAGTATTTT	CASRLGQSTDTQYF
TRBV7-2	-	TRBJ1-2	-	TGTGCCAGCAGCCCCTGGACTGGGAACTATGGCTACACCTTC	CASSPWTGNYGYTF
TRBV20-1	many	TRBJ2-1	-	TGCAGTGCTAGCGGGGGACAAACCTACAATGAGCAGTTCTTC	CSASGGQTYNEQFF
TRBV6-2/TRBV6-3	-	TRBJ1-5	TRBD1	TGTGCCAGCAGGGGCGCCGGGACAGGGTACAATCAGCCCCAGCATTTT	CASRGAGTGYNQPQHF
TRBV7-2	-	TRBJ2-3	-	TGTGCCAGCAGCCCGAGAGGGGGAGATACGCAGTATTTT	CASSPRGGDTQYF
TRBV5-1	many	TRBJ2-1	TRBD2	TGCGCCAGCAGCACAGGGACTAGCGGGGGCAATGAGCAGTTCTTC	CASSTGTSGGNEQFF
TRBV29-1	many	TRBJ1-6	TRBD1	TGCAGCGTTGGAGGGACAGGGGGATCACCCCTCCACTTT	CSVGGTGGSPLHF
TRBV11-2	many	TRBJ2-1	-	TGTGCCAGCAGCCTAGAGGGTGTCAGTTCCTATACCTACAATGAGCAGTTCTTC	CASSLEGVSSYTYNEQFF
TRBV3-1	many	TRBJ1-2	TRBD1	TGTGCCAGCAGCCATCTCGGACAGGGGATATCCTATGGCTACACCTTC	CASSHLGQGISYGYTF
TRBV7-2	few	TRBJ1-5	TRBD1	TGTGCCAGCAGCGACAGGGACCAGCCCCAGCATTTT	CASSDRDQPQHF
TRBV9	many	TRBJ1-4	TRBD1	TGTGCCAGCAGCCCTCGGGACAGGAGTAATGAAAAACTGTTTTTT	CASSPRDRSNEKLFF
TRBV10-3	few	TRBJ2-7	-	TGTGCCATCAGCCCTTACAGGGATTCCTACGAGCAGTACTTC	CAISPYRDSYEQYF
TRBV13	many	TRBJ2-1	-	TGTGCCAGCAGCTTAGGCCGGCGGGGTGGGCATGAGCAGTTCTTC	CASSLGRRGGHEQFF
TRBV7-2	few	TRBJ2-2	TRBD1	TGTGCCAGCAGCCCGCGGACAGGGGGGACCGGGGAGCTGTTTTTT	CASSPRTGGTGELFF
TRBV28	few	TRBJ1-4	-	TGTGCCAGCAGTTCGACGGGGGCAGGTGAAAAACTGTTTTTT	CASSSTGAGEKLFF